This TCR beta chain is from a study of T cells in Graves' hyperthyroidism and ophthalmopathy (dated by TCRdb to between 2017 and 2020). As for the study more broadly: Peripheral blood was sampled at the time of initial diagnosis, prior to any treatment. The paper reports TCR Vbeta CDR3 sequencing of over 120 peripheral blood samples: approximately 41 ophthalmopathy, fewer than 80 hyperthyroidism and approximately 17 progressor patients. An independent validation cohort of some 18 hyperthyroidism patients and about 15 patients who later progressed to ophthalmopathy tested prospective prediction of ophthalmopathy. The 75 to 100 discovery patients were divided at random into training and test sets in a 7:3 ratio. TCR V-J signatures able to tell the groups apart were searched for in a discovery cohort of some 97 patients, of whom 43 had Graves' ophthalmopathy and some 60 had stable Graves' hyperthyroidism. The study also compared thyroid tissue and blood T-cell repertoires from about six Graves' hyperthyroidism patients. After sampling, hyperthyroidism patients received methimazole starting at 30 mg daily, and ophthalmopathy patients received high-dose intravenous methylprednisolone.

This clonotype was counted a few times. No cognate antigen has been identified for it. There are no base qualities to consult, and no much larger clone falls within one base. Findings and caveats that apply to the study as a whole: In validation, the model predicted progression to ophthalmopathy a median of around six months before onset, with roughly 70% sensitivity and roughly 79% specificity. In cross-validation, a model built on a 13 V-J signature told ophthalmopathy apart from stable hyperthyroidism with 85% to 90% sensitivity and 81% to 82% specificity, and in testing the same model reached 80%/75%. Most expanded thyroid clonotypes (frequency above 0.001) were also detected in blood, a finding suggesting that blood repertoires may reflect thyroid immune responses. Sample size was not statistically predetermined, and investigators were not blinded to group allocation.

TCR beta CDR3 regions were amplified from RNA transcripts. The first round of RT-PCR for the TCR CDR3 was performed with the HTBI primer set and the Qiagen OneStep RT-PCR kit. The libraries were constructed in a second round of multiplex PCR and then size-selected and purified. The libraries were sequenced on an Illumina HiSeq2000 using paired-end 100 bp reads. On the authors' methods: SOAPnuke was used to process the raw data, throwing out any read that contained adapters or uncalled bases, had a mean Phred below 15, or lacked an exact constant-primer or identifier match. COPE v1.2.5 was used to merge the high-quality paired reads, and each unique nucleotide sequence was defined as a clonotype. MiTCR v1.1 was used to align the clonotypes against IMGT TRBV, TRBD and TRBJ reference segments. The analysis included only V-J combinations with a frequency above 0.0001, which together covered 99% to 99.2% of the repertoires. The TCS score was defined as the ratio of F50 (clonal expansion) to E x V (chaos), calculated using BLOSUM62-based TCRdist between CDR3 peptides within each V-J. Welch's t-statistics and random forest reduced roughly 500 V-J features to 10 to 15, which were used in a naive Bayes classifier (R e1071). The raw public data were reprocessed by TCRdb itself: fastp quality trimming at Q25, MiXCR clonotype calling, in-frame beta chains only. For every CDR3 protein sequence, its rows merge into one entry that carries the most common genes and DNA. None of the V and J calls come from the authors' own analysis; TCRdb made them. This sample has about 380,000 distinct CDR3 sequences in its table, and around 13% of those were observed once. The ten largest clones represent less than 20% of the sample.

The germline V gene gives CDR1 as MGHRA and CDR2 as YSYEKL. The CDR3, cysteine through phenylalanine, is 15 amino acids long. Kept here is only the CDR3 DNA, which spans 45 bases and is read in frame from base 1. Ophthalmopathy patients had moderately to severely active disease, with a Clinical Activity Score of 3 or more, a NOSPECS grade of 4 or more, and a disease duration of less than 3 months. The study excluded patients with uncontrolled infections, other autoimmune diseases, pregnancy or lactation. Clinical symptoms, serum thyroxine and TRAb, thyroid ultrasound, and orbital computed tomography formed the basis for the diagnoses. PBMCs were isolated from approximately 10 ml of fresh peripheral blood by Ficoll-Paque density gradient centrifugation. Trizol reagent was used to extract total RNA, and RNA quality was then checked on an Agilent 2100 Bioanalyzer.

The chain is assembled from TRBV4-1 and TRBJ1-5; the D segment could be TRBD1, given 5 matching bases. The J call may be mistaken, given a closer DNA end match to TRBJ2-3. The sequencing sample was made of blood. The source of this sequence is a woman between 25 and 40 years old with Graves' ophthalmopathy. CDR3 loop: CASSLGQGGNQPQYF. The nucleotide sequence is TGCGCCAGCAGCCTGGGGCAGGGTGGCAATCAGCCCCAGTATTTT.